By sample share, the clone carrying this T cell receptor (beta chain) is large (0.1 to 1%). Its specificity is not known. This sample was included in a study of CD4+ T cells in melanoma. Study conclusions and caveats: Neoantigen-specific CD4+ T cells in melanoma reportedly had diverse differentiation states.

The CDR3 runs 16 residues. V was trimmed by 6 bases and J by 4 bases, leaving 21 bases between them. Germline V gene data show CDR1 as KGHSH and CDR2 as LQKENI. Here immunoSEQ multiplex PCR was the method, and the copy in TCRdb shows in-frame clones only, minus some. The sample comprises about 21,000 clones, roughly 87% of which are singletons, and 3.6% rests with the top ten. V gene TRBV18 combines with J gene TRBJ1-1; TRBD1 might be the D (6 bases). Specimen: cells from a culture (not recorded whether cultured in vitro). This TCR came from a human donor with melanoma. CDR3 coding DNA: TGTGCCAGCTCTCCAGACAGGCTAACTGCGGGCACTGAAGCTTTCTTT. This encodes CASSPDRLTAGTEAFF.